The 31 T cell receptor beta chains below come from one sample, sequenced in a study of T cells after yellow fever vaccination. Each CDR3 protein is one row after TCRdb ran MiXCR on the 5' RACE reads. The data hold about 68,000 distinct CDR3 sequences, with about 6.5% observed a single time. The input for sequencing was CD8+ T cells sorted from PBMCs, taken about 49 days after the first yellow fever vaccination. All receptors come from a man between 18 and 29 years old who received the YFV17D yellow fever vaccine.

The table lists this clonotype with a few counts. The V and J genes are TRBV6-1 and TRBJ2-7; TRBD2 aligns across 16 bases. CDR1 MNHNS and CDR2 SASEGT come from the germline V gene. V lost 2 bases and J lost 2; bases outside the gene matches: 6. The CDR3 is made up of 18 amino acids. The CDR3 loop is CASSENKGLAGGTYEQYF. The CDR3 DNA follows: TGTGCCAGCAGTGAAAATAAGGGACTAGCGGGGGGGACCTACGAGCAGTACTTC.

A few counts support this clonotype. V gene TRBV4-1 combines with J gene TRBJ2-1; 14 bases match TRBD2. Germline CDR1 MGHRA, CDR2 YSYEKL. J was trimmed by 6 bases and V by 3 bases; bases with no gene match: 4. The CDR3 is made up of 16 amino acids. CDR3 DNA sequence: TGCGCCAGCAGCCATCGACTAGCGGGGGGGCTCAATGAGCAGTTCTTC. Residues: CASSHRLAGGLNEQFF.

This clonotype was seen repeatedly, ten times or more. The chain links TRBV4-1 to TRBJ2-3; D gene uncertain. The V gene lost 0 bases and the J gene lost 8 bases, with 3 bases spanning the gap. This CDR3 has 11 amino acids. CDR1 and CDR2 from the germline V gene are MGHRA and YSYEKL. The CDR3 loop is CASSQDFTQYF. Written as DNA, the CDR3 is TGCGCCAGCAGCCAAGATTTTACGCAGTATTTT.

This clonotype has ten or more counts. The chain uses TRBV12-3 or TRBV12-4 and TRBJ1-2; 11 bases are shared with TRBD1. There are 14 residues in the CDR3. The V and J ends lost 5 bases and 4 bases, in that order; junction bases with no gene match: 3. The CDR3 loop is CASSRDRGSYGYTF. The CDR3 DNA follows: TGTGCCAGCAGTAGGGACAGGGGGTCCTATGGCTACACCTTC.

This clonotype was seen a few times. The chain has TRBV15 and TRBJ2-7; D uncertain. V was cut by 4 bases and J by 0 bases, with 7 bases left in between. The germline CDR1 and CDR2 sequences are LNHNV and YYDKDF (reference sequence). The CDR3 runs 13 residues. CDR3 nucleotides: TGTGCCACCAGCAAGATCAACTCCTACGAGCAGTACGTC. This sequence encodes CATSKINSYEQYV.

The chain recombines TRBV7-6 with TRBJ2-5, with a possible D match to TRBD1 (6 bases). From germline, CDR1 is SGHVS and CDR2 FNYEAQ. The CDR3 consists of 14 residues. V gave up 5 bases and J gave up 2 bases, with 12 bases separating them. Here the CDR3 DNA reads TGTGCCAGCAGCGCCACAGGGTCGCAAGAGACCCAGTACTTC. Its protein product is CASSATGSQETQYF.

This clonotype was seen a handful of times. This chain uses TRBV19 with TRBJ1-5; D gene ambiguous. Deletions cut 3 bases from V and 1 base from J, with 10 bases between. CDR1 is LNHDA, CDR2 SQIVND, per germline (reference sequence). The CDR3 length is 15 residues. The CDR3 region has the DNA TGTGCCAGTAGTATCGGTGGGTTGAGCAATCAGCCCCAGCATTTT. It encodes CASSIGGLSNQPQHF.

Concerning this clonotype: A much larger clone lies one base from this, so it may be a read error. This sequence joins TRBV6-5 and TRBJ1-1; unclear D gene. The CDR3 loop spans 13 amino acids. CDR1 and CDR2 from the germline V gene are MNHEY and SVGAGI. CDR3 sequence (DNA): TGTGCCAGCATTTACAAAATGAACACTGAAGCTTTCTTT. Its translation is CASIYKMNTEAFF.

This clonotype was recorded at least ten times. The chain couples TRBV20-1 to TRBJ1-2, with TRBD1 identical over 9 bases. The CDR3 totals 15 residues. Germline V gene data show CDR1 as DFQATT and CDR2 as SNEGSKA (reference sequence). The V and J ends lost 6 bases and 0 bases, in that order; junction bases with no gene match: 8. CDR3 sequence: CSAPTGGSANYGYTF. DNA for the CDR3: TGCAGTGCCCCCACAGGGGGCTCAGCTAACTATGGCTACACCTTC.

The chain joins TRBV7-8 to TRBJ2-3, with a tentative D call TRBD1 (5 bases). This CDR3 spans 17 amino acids. V shed 3 bases and J shed 2 bases, with 18 bases lying between them. CDR1 and CDR2 (germline): SGHVS, FQNEAQ. The CDR3 loop reads CASSFPQGKSPTDTQYF. The CDR3 DNA is TGTGCCAGCAGCTTCCCGCAGGGAAAATCCCCCACAGATACGCAGTATTTT.

J is TRBJ1-1 and V is TRBV6-1; D perhaps matches TRBD1 (5 bases). V was clipped by 6 bases and J by 4 bases, with 12 bases between them. The CDR3 has 13 residues. Germline CDR1 reads MNHNS; CDR2 reads SASEGT. The CDR3 DNA reads TGTGCCAGCAGCCGGGGGGTTGCCACTGAAGCTTTCTTT. The encoded protein is CASSRGVATEAFF.

This clonotype was observed many times. V is TRBV15 and J is TRBJ2-3, with 9 positions matching TRBD1. The germline V gene encodes CDR1 LNHNV and CDR2 YYDKDF (reference sequence). The CDR3 is 16 residues long. J was trimmed by 2 bases and V by 0 bases; bases with no gene match: 3. In DNA, the CDR3 is TGTGCCACCAGCAGAGACAGGACAGGGGACACAGATACGCAGTATTTT. Its protein product is CATSRDRTGDTDTQYF. Full variable domain (remainder filled in from reference TRBV15 and TRBJ2-3): DAMVIQNPRYQVTQFGKPVTLSCSQTLNHNVMYWYQQKSSQAPKLLFHYYDKDFNNEADTPDNFQSRRPNTSFCFLDIRSPGLGDTAMYLCATSRDRTGDTDTQYFGPGTRLTVL.

This clonotype was found a few times. This chain connects TRBV27 to TRBJ2-1, with 9 bases that match TRBD2. V shed 4 bases, J shed 10 bases, and the junction held 11 bases outside the gene matches. This CDR3 comprises 15 residues. Germline CDR1 reads MNHEY; CDR2 reads SMNVEV (reference sequence). CDR3 nucleotide sequence: TGTGCCAGCAGTTCCCTTGGTGCGGGGGGGGGAGAGCAGTTCTTC. Translation gives CASSSLGAGGGEQFF.

This clonotype showed up just a few times. This chain joins TRBV4-3 and TRBJ2-1, with TRBD2 as a possible D gene (6 bases). Germline CDR1 is LGHNA and CDR2 is YSLEER. The CDR3 runs to 13 residues. The ends were cut back, 4 bases at V and 8 bases at J, with 12 bases in the middle. The CDR3 nucleotides are TGCGCCAGCAGCCCCGTCGGGAGTGATGAGCAGTTCTTC. It specifies CASSPVGSDEQFF.

This clonotype was found many times. The rearrangement joins TRBV27 to TRBJ2-7, with D maybe TRBD2 (5 bases). The germline V gene encodes CDR1 MNHEY and CDR2 SMNVEV (reference sequence). The CDR3 extends over 13 amino acids. Deletions cut 0 bases from V and 4 bases from J, with 7 bases between. The CDR3 bases are TGTGCCAGCAGTTTATCACCGGGGTACGAGCAGTACGTC. Encoded protein: CASSLSPGYEQYV.

This clonotype was seen at least ten times. The V and J genes are TRBV7-2 and TRBJ2-3; D ambiguous. CDR3 size: 11 residues. V was pared by 5 bases and J by 5 bases, with 5 bases between. Germline V gene lookup returns CDR1 SGHTA and CDR2 FQGNSA. In DNA, the CDR3 is TGTGCCAGCAGCAATCAAGATACGCAGTATTTT. This codes for CASSNQDTQYF.

There are many counts of this clonotype. The chain uses TRBV5-5 and TRBJ2-2; tentatively, D is TRBD2 (7 bases). The V end lost 2 bases, the J end lost 7 bases, and 12 bases lay between the germline ends. Germline CDR1 and CDR2: SGHKS and YYEKEE (reference sequence). CDR3 size: 14 residues. CDR3 amino acids: CASSFRGAVGELFF. The CDR3 DNA follows: TGTGCCAGCAGCTTTCGGGGGGCCGTCGGGGAGCTGTTTTTT.

This clonotype was observed a handful of times. The rearrangement joins TRBV5-4 to TRBJ2-1; no reliable D call. Germline V gives CDR1 SGHNT, CDR2 YYREEE (reference sequence). The length of the CDR3 is 11 residues. DNA for the CDR3: TGTGCTACCCACTCCTACAATGAGCAGTTCTTC. Amino acid sequence: CATHSYNEQFF.

In its sample, this clonotype was seen once. This chain uses TRBV7-9 with TRBJ2-1; D is ambiguous. Germline V lookup: CDR1 SEHNR, CDR2 FQNEAQ (reference sequence). The CDR3 runs 13 residues. Trimming cost V 4 bases and J 10 bases, with 14 bases left between them. CDR3 protein: CASSSGSPQEQFF. The CDR3 DNA is TGTGCCAGCAGCTCCGGATCCCCTCAGGAGCAGTTCTTC.

This clonotype was counted at least ten times. This rearrangement joins TRBV11-2 to TRBJ2-7; 10 nucleotides match TRBD2. This CDR3 has 16 residues. With 3 bases clipped from V and 0 bases from J, the junction kept 5 bases outside the gene matches. Germline V CDR1 and CDR2: SGHAT, FQNNGV. The CDR3 here is CASSFGLAANSYEQYV. The CDR3 bases are TGTGCCAGCAGCTTCGGACTAGCGGCAAACTCCTACGAGCAGTACGTC.

This clonotype came up many times. This chain connects TRBV12-3 or TRBV12-4 to TRBJ1-6; the D is unclear. Trimming took 3 bases from V and 7 from J, leaving 10 bases between them. The CDR3 contains 14 residues. Here the CDR3 DNA reads TGTGCCAGCAGTTTGATGGGTACGAATTCACCCCTCCACTTT. Its translation is CASSLMGTNSPLHF.

This clonotype was seen only a few times. The chain is built from TRBV7-9 and TRBJ2-7; perhaps D is TRBD1 or TRBD2 (5 bases each). Germline values: CDR1 SEHNR, CDR2 FQNEAQ (reference sequence). Trimming pared 4 bases from V and 3 bases from J, leaving 22 bases between. The CDR3 runs 17 residues. DNA of the CDR3: TGTGCCAGCAGCTCCACCGGGACCCTGGGGCTGAACTACGAGCAGTACGTC. This sequence encodes CASSSTGTLGLNYEQYV.

In its sample, this clonotype was seen a few times. CDR3 region: CASSQGLPGGSYNEQFF. In DNA, the CDR3 is TGTGCCAGCAGCCAAGGACTTCCCGGGGGCTCCTACAATGAGCAGTTCTTC. The V and J genes are TRBV3-1 and TRBJ2-1; a possible D gene is TRBD2 (6 bases). This CDR3 region has 17 residues. The germline V gene has CDR1 LGHDT and CDR2 YNNKEL (reference sequence). V lost 1 base and J 0 bases, leaving 13 bases between the germline ends.

This clonotype was counted many times. The V and J genes are TRBV6-2 or TRBV6-3 and TRBJ1-5; no reliable D call. V was clipped by 2 bases and J by 9 bases, with 17 bases between them. This CDR3 is 15 amino acids long. Germline CDR1 is MNHEY and CDR2 is SVGEGT. CDR3 sequence: CASSYPGTVIWPQHF. CDR3 nucleotide sequence: TGTGCCAGCAGTTACCCGGGTACGGTTATATGGCCCCAGCATTTT.

This clonotype was recorded a few times. The V gene is TRBV5-5, the J gene TRBJ1-3; D ambiguous. Per the germline V gene, CDR1 is SGHKS and CDR2 is YYEKEE (reference sequence). There are 15 residues in the CDR3. V was trimmed by 1 base and J by 0 bases, leaving 8 bases between them. The DNA for the CDR3 is TGTGCCAGCAGCTTGCGCAGGAGCTCTGGAAACACCATATATTTT. The encoded protein is CASSLRRSSGNTIYF. Drawing the rest from reference TRBV5-5 and TRBJ1-3, the complete variable domain is DAGVTQSPTHLIKTRGQQVTLRCSPISGHKSVSWYQQVLGQGPQFIFQYYEKEERGRGNFPDRFSARQFPNYSSELNVNALLLGDSALYLCASSLRRSSGNTIYFGEGSWLTVV.

The J gene is TRBJ2-3, the V gene TRBV7-2; 8 bases map to TRBD2. Germline loops: CDR1 SGHTA, CDR2 FQGNSA. CDR3 length equals 15 residues. After removal of 2 bases from V and 6 bases from J, the junction contained 7 bases not matched to a gene. CDR3 DNA sequence: TGTGCCAGCAGCTTATTCGGCGGGGGGCCGGATACGCAGTATTTT. Protein sequence: CASSLFGGGPDTQYF.

This clonotype was recorded at least ten times. The CDR3, as DNA: TGCGCCAGCAGCCAAGAACGGCAGGATGAAGCTTTCTTT. This encodes CASSQERQDEAFF. V gene TRBV4-1 combines with J gene TRBJ1-1; D ambiguous. Trimming left V 0 bases short and J 7 bases short, with 9 bases between. The CDR3 loop spans 13 amino acids. CDR1 is MGHRA and CDR2 is YSYEKL in the germline V gene.

The table lists this clonotype with many counts. The V gene is TRBV4-3, the J gene TRBJ2-7, with D perhaps TRBD1 or TRBD2 (5 bases each). Germline loops: CDR1 LGHNA, CDR2 YSLEER. Trimming took off 0 bases at V and 4 bases at J, with 19 bases between the two ends. This CDR3 has 17 amino acids. DNA for the CDR3: TGCGCCAGCAGCCAAGATCGGAGTGGGGGATCGGGGTACGAGCAGTACTTC. Protein product: CASSQDRSGGSGYEQYF.

This clonotype was detected only once. A much bigger clone sits one base away, suggesting this may be a read error. The genes are TRBV4-3 and TRBJ1-2, with 8 bases that match TRBD1. CDR1 is LGHNA and CDR2 is YSLEER in the germline V gene. The V gene end was trimmed by 1 base and the J gene end by 7 bases; junction bases not matched to a gene: 8. The CDR3 has 15 amino acids. CDR3 sequence (DNA): TGCGCCAGCAGCCAAGCCGGGACAGGTTACTGTGGCTACACCTTC. It is translated as CASSQAGTGYCGYTF.

Points on this clonotype: This clone may be a read error of a much larger clone one base away. The chain joins TRBV19 to TRBJ2-5; D assignment may be TRBD1 or TRBD2 (5 bases each). The CDR3 contains 16 residues. The germline V gene encodes CDR1 LNHDA and CDR2 SQIVND (reference sequence). V lost 4 bases and J lost 1, with 16 bases in between. The DNA for the CDR3 is TGTGCCAGTAGTAACAGCGGCAGGGAACCCCAAGAGACCCAGTACTTC. Amino acids: CASSNSGREPQETQYF.

In its sample, this clonotype was seen many times. The V and J genes are TRBV5-1 and TRBJ2-3; 10 positions agree with TRBD1. The CDR3 length is 15 residues. The J segment lost 3 bases and the V segment lost 4 bases, leaving 5 bases of the junction unmatched. Germline V gives CDR1 SGHRS, CDR2 YFSETQ. CDR3 protein: CASSVRDRGTDTQYF. The CDR3 DNA is TGCGCCAGCAGCGTAAGGGACAGGGGAACAGATACGCAGTATTTT.